This T cell receptor (beta chain) is from a study of metastatic and nonmetastatic thyroid tumors. Background on the study: Repertoires were compared across blood and tumor or nodule tissue from malignant and benign thyroid patients.

In the study's own analysis: To classify distant metastasis in papillary thyroid cancer, a model was built from CDR3 differences across clinicopathological groups. TCRdb reanalyzed the PCR reads with MiXCR. The authors' filters were not applied to this entry. The data hold roughly 35,000 clones, with about a third observed a single time. All patients were treatment-naive before thyroid surgery. Study results and caveats: As reported, TCR beta diversity in blood and tumor was significantly higher in malignant thyroid tumors than in benign nodules.

In germline, CDR1 is MNHNS, CDR2 SASEGT. Unmatched junction bases numbered 10, after V lost 2 bases and J lost 0 bases. This CDR3 is built from 18 residues. Note on this clone: The target antigen is unknown.

Sequencing was carried out using tumor tissue. This receptor was taken from a female donor with papillary thyroid cancer or a benign thyroid nodule (not recorded which). Some clones in this sample may be carry-over from other donors' samples. The V call is TRBV6-1, the J call TRBJ2-7, with TRBD1 matching over 10 bases. CDR3 nucleotide sequence: TGTGCCAGCAGTGAAAGGACAGGGGGGATCCTCCCCTCCTACGAGCAGTACTTC. Its translation: CASSERTGGILPSYEQYF.